This T cell receptor beta chain was documented in a study of cytomegalovirus exposure and HLA in healthy donors. Overall study context: Researchers found that around 80% of around 400 genotyped donors fell within the Caucasian-associated ancestry cluster. Study results and limitations: Only CMV serostatus was available as immune exposure information. About 87% or about 30% of the time was how often most TCR beta V segments were productive, according to an earlier analysis.

Nominally healthy donors provided the samples, though records likely missed some immune exposures. In germline, CDR1 is SGHAT, CDR2 FQNNGV. The V segment lost 4 bases and the J segment 0 bases; nucleotides outside the gene matches: 14. The CDR3 runs 19 residues. A word on this clone: No antigen is known for it.

The PCR employed 60 Vbeta primers together with 13 Jbeta primers. Produced via immunoSEQ multiplex PCR; TCRdb's table is partial and in-frame only. Here the sample spans over 85,000 clones, 81% being singletons. This rearrangement joins TRBV11-2 to TRBJ1-1, with 10 nucleotides matching TRBD1. The specimen was PBMCs. This receptor was identified in a man in his forties in good health and CMV-seropositive. The CDR3 bases are TGTGCCAGCAGCTCTCTTTGGAGGGACAGGGGTTTTATGAACACTGAAGCTTTCTTT. This sequence encodes CASSSLWRDRGFMNTEAFF.